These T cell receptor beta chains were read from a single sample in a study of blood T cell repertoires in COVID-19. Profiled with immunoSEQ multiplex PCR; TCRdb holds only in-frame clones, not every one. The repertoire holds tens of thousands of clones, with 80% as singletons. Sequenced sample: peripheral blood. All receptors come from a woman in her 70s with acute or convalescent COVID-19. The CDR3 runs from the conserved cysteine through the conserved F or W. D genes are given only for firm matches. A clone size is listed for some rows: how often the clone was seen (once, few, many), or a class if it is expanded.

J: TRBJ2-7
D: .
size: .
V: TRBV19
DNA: TGTGCCAGTAGTATGGAAGGGACATTCTCCTACGAGCAGTACTTC
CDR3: CASSMEGTFSYEQYF

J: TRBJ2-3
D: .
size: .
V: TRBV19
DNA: TGTGCCAGTAGTCCGGGGATCACAGATACGCAGTATTTT
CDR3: CASSPGITDTQYF

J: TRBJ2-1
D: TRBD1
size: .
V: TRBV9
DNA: TGTGCCAGCAGCGGAAGTCCACGGGACAGCTACAATGAGCAGTTCTTC
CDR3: CASSGSPRDSYNEQFF

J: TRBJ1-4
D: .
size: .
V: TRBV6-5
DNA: TGTGCCAGCAGCCAGGTTGCAACTAATGAAAAACTGTTTTTT
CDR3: CASSQVATNEKLFF

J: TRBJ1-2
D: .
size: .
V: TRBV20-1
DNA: TGCAGTCACCAGGCCAACTATGGCTACACCTTC
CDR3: CSHQANYGYTF

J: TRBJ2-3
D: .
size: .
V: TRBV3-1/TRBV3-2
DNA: TGTGCCAGCAGCCACCGACAGAGCACAGATACGCAGTATTTT
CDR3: CASSHRQSTDTQYF

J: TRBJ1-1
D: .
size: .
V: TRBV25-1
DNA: TGTGCCAGCAGTGCAGGGATTTCGAACACTGAAGCTTTCTTT
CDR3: CASSAGISNTEAFF

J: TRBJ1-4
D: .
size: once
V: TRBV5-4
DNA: TGTGCCAGCAGCTTGGGGGGAGTGGTAATTTTT
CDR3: CASSLGGVVIF

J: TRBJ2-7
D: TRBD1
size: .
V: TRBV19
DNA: TGTGCCAGTAGTTCCCAAGACAGGGGGCAAGAGCAGTACTTC
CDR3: CASSSQDRGQEQYF

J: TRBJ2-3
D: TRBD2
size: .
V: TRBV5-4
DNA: TGTGCCAGCAGGCAGTCCCCGGGGGGGCAGAGCACAGATACGCAGTATTTT
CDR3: CASRQSPGGQSTDTQYF

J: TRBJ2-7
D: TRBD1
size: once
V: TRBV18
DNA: TGTGCCAGCTCACTACAACAGGGGGAAGAGCAGTACTTC
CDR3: CASSLQQGEEQYF

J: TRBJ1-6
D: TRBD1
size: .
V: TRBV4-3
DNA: TGCGCCAGCAGCCAGCGTATACCCGGGACAGGGGGCTCTAATTCACCCCTCCACTTT
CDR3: CASSQRIPGTGGSNSPLHF

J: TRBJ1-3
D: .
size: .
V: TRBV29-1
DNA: TGCAGCGTTGAGGCCCCTGCCAGGGGTGATGGAAACACCATATATTTT
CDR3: CSVEAPARGDGNTIYF

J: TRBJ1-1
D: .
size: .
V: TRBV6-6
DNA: TGTGCCAGCACGACTCCCGGGACTGAAGCTTTCTTT
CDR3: CASTTPGTEAFF

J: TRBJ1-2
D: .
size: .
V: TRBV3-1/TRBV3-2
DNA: TGTGCCAGCAGCCAAGATAATACAGGGAATCATGGCTACACCTTC
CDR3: CASSQDNTGNHGYTF

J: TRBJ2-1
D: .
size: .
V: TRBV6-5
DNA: TGTGCCAGCAGTTACCCCCAGGGGGGTGAGGTTGAGCAGTTCTTC
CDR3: CASSYPQGGEVEQFF

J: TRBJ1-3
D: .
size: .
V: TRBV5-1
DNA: TGCGCCAGCAGCTTGGGGTACGAGAGCTCTGGAAACACCATATATTTT
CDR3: CASSLGYESSGNTIYF

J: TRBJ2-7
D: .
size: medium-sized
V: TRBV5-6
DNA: TGTGCCAGCAGCTTGGAGACAGCCAGCTCCTACGAGCAGTACTTC
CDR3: CASSLETASSYEQYF

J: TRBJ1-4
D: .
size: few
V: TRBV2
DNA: TGTGCCAGCAGTGAACAGGGCGATGAAAAACTGTTTTTT
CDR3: CASSEQGDEKLFF

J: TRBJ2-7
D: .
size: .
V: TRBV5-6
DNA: TGTGCCAGCAGCTTCCTCGGGGGTGGCATTTACGAGCAGTACTTC
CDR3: CASSFLGGGIYEQYF

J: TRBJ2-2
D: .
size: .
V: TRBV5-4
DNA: TGTGCCAGCAATGAGCTTTCCACCACCGGGGAGCTGTTTTTT
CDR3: CASNELSTTGELFF

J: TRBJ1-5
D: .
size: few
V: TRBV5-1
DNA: TGCGCCAGCAGCTTATCGGGACAACCCGGGCAGCCCCAGCATTTT
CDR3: CASSLSGQPGQPQHF

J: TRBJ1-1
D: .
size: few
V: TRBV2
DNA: TGTGCCAGCAGACCGATGCCTATTGAAGCTTTCTTT
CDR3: CASRPMPIEAFF

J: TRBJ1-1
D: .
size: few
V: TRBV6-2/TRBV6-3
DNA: TGTGCCAGCAGTTACTCATCAGGGAAGGAAGCTTTCTTT
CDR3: CASSYSSGKEAFF

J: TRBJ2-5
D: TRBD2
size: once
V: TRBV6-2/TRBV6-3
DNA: TGTGCCAGCAGTCTCCGACTAGCGGGGGGGTTTAAAGAGACCCAGTACTTC
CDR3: CASSLRLAGGFKETQYF

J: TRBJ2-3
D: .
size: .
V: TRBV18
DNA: TGTGCCAGCTCATCAAGGAAGAGGAGCACAGATACGCAGTATTTT
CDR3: CASSSRKRSTDTQYF

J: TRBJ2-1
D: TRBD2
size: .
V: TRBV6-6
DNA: TGTGCCAGCAGTTACACCGCCGGGACTAGCCACAATGAGCAGTTCTTC
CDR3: CASSYTAGTSHNEQFF

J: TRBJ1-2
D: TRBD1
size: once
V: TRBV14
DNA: TGTGCCAGCAGCCCCTCGGACAGGGATGGCTACACCTTC
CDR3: CASSPSDRDGYTF

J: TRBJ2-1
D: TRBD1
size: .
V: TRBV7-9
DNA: TGTGCCAGCAGCTTATACGGGACAGGGGGCGAGCAGTTCTTC
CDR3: CASSLYGTGGEQFF

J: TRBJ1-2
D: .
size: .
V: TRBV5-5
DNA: TGTGCCAGCAGCGTCACGGGGGGCAGGGGCTATGGCTACACCTTC
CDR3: CASSVTGGRGYGYTF

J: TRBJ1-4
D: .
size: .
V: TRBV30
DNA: TGTGCCTGGAGAAGATCCGGGTTACCTAATGAAAAACTGTTTTTT
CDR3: CAWRRSGLPNEKLFF

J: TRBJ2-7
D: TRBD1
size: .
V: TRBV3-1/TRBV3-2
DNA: TGTGCCAGCAGCCCCGGGACAGGGGGCTACGAGCAGTACTTC
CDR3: CASSPGTGGYEQYF

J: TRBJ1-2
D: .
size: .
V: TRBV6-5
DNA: TGTGCCAGCAGTTACTCAGGGGTTGGCTACACCTTC
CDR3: CASSYSGVGYTF

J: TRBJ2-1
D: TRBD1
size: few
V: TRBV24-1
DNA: TGTGCCACCAGGGCCGGGACAGGGGTCTACAATGAGCAGTTCTTC
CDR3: CATRAGTGVYNEQFF

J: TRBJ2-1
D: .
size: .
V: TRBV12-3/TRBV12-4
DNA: TGTGCCAGCAAGAGAAACTACAATGAGCAGTTCTTC
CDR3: CASKRNYNEQFF

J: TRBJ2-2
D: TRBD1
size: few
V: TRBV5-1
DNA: TGCGCCAGCAGCGGGGGGACAGGGCGCACCGGGGAGCTGTTTTTT
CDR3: CASSGGTGRTGELFF

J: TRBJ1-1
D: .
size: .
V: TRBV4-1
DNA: TGCGCCAGCAGCCTGACGGTAGGGGGGAACACTGAAGCTTTCTTT
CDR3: CASSLTVGGNTEAFF

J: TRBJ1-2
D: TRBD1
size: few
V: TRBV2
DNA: TGTGCCAGCAGTGAAGAGGGGGCGCAAAATCGGTACACCTTC
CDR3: CASSEEGAQNRYTF

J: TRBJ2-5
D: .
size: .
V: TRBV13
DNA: TGTGCCAGCAGCATAGGGCGCCAAGAGACCCAGTACTTC
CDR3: CASSIGRQETQYF

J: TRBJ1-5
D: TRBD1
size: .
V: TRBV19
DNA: TGTGCCAGTACCCCAGGACAGGGAGATCAGCCCCAGCATTTT
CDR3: CASTPGQGDQPQHF

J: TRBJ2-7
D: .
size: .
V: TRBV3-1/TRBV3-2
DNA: TGTGCCAGCAGCCTCCGGGTTGAGGGCGAGCAGTACTTC
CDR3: CASSLRVEGEQYF

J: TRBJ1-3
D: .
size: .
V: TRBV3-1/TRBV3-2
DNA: TGTGCCAGCAGCCAAGATCGGGTATCTGGAAACACCATATATTTT
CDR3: CASSQDRVSGNTIYF

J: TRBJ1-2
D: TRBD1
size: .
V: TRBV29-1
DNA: TGCAGCGTTGACGGTAGGGACAGCTATGGCTACACCTTC
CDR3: CSVDGRDSYGYTF

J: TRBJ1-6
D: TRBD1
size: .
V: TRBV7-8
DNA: TGTGCCAGCAGCTCCACAGGGGGCGCGGCTTCACCCCTCCACTTT
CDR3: CASSSTGGAASPLHF

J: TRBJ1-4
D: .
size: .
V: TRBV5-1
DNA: TGCGCCAGCAGCCGACTAGCAACTAATGAAAAACTGTTTTTT
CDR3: CASSRLATNEKLFF

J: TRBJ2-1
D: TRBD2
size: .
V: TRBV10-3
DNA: TGTGCCATCAAACCCCCACTCGGGGGGGCCTCGAATGAGCAGTTCTTC
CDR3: CAIKPPLGGASNEQFF

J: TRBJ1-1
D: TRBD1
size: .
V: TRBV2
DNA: TGTGCCAGCAGGACCGGGACAGAGAACACTGAAGCTTTCTTT
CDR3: CASRTGTENTEAFF

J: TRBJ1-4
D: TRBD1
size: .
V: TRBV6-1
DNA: TGTGCCAGCAGTGAGGGACAGGGGGCCGGAGGAAAACTGTTTTTT
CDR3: CASSEGQGAGGKLFF

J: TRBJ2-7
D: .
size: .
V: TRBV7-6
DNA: TGTGCCAGCAGCCTAGGGGGAGTTTACTCCGAGCAGTACTTC
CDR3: CASSLGGVYSEQYF

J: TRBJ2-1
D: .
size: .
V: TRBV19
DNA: TGTGCCAGTACCCGGGCGGGGACAGCAAATGAGCAGTTCTTC
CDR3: CASTRAGTANEQFF

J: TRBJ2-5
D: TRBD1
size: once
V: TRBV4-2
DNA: TGTGCCAGCAGCGAATCGACAGGGGGGGAGACCCAGTACTTC
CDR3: CASSESTGGETQYF

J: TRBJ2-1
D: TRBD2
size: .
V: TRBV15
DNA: TGTGCCACCAGCATAAGCGGGAGCTACAATGAGCAGTTCTTC
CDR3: CATSISGSYNEQFF

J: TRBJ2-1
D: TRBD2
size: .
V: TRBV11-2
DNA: TGTGCCAGCAGCCGCACTAGCGGGGGGGCGGATGAGCAGTTCTTC
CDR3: CASSRTSGGADEQFF

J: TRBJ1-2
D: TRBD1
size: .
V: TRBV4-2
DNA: TGTGCCAGCAGCCTGGGTGACAGGGCCTACTATGGCTACACCTTC
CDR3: CASSLGDRAYYGYTF